This entry lists 27 T cell receptor beta chains sequenced from one sample in a study of T cells in Graves' hyperthyroidism and ophthalmopathy. Researchers amplified the TCR beta CDR3 regions from RNA transcripts. Initially, a first-round RT-PCR of the TCR CDR3 employed the HTBI primer set. TCRdb fed the multiplex PCR reads into MiXCR, producing one record per CDR3 protein. The sample consists of hundreds of thousands of distinct CDR3 sequences, about 45% of them appearing once. Sequencing used peripheral blood or thyroid tissue (not recorded which). The receptors here all came from an adult man with Graves' disease, either hyperthyroidism or ophthalmopathy (not recorded which).

Ten or more counts support this clonotype. This chain links TRBV12-3 or TRBV12-4 with TRBJ1-1; D remains unclear. The length of the CDR3 is 12 residues. Deletions cut 3 bases from V and 8 bases from J, with 10 bases between. CDR3 bases: TGTGCCAGCAGTTTCGTAGGAGGGGAAGCTTTCTTT. Its protein product is CASSFVGGEAFF.

This clonotype was observed a few times. J is TRBJ2-5 and V is TRBV10-3, with 9 bases that match TRBD2. Germline V CDR1 and CDR2: ENHRY, SYGVKD. This CDR3 has 15 amino acids. The V and J ends lost 3 bases and 5 bases, in that order; junction bases with no gene match: 7. CDR3 nucleotide sequence: TGTGCCATCAGTGACACCGGGACTAGCAGGGAGACCCAGTACTTC. The encoded protein is CAISDTGTSRETQYF.

The rearrangement links TRBV19 to TRBJ1-5, with D possibly matching TRBD1 (6 bases). There are 16 residues in the CDR3. V shed 9 bases and J shed 0 bases, with 18 bases lying between them. CDR1 and CDR2 (germline): LNHDA, SQIVND (reference sequence). The CDR3 here is CASGGHRAFSNQPQHF. The DNA of the CDR3 is TGTGCCAGCGGGGGACACCGGGCCTTTAGCAATCAGCCCCAGCATTTT.

Comment on this clonotype: A much larger clone differs from this one at a single base, so this may be a read error. V is TRBV2 and J is TRBJ1-2, with TRBD1 identical over 8 bases. CDR3 size: 13 residues. Germline V gene data show CDR1 as SNHLY and CDR2 as FYNNEI. The V segment lost 4 bases and the J segment 4 bases; nucleotides outside the gene matches: 2. This CDR3 is CASSAGQVYGYTF. The CDR3 DNA follows: TGTGCCAGCAGTGCGGGACAGGTCTATGGCTACACCTTC.

V and J are TRBV2 and TRBJ1-1; possible D gene TRBD1, 5 bases. V was trimmed by 3 bases and J by 4 bases, leaving 12 bases between them. The CDR3 runs 14 residues. Germline V gene sequence: CDR1 SNHLY, CDR2 FYNNEI. The CDR3 nucleotides read TGTGCCAGCAGTGATCCGGCAGGGAGCACTGAAGCTTTCTTT. Residues: CASSDPAGSTEAFF.

The chain carries TRBV12-3 or TRBV12-4 and TRBJ2-5, with 8 nucleotides matching TRBD1. V gave up 6 bases and J gave up 5 bases; unmatched junction bases: 5. This CDR3 spans 13 amino acids. CDR3 sequence: CASSPGGDETQYF. CDR3 nucleotides: TGTGCCAGCAGCCCAGGGGGCGACGAGACCCAGTACTTC.

J is TRBJ2-5 and V is TRBV6-1, with D maybe TRBD2 (6 bases). The CDR3 totals 14 residues. V gave up 5 bases and J gave up 5 bases, with 15 bases separating them. CDR1 is MNHNS and CDR2 is SASEGT in the germline V gene. DNA of the CDR3: TGTGCCAGCAGTTTGACTAGTATGACGGAGACCCAGTACTTC. This translates into CASSLTSMTETQYF.

The table lists this clonotype with a few counts. V and J are TRBV20-1 and TRBJ1-5, with TRBD1 as a possible D gene (6 bases). Germline V gene sequence: CDR1 DFQATT, CDR2 SNEGSKA (reference sequence). The CDR3 is made up of 17 amino acids. V lost 3 bases, J lost 0 bases, and 18 bases lay in between. As DNA, the CDR3 is TGCAGTGCTAGTCCCGGGACAACAAGGAATAGCAATCAGCCCCAGCATTTT. Translating it yields CSASPGTTRNSNQPQHF.

The chain employs TRBV6-5 and TRBJ1-2; the D is unclear. Germline CDR1 is MNHEY and CDR2 is SVGAGI. The V and J ends lost 0 bases and 0 bases respectively, with 5 bases between them. The CDR3 has 14 amino acids. The DNA for the CDR3 is TGTGCCAGCAGTTACTCGGTCGCTAACTATGGCTACACCTTC. Residues: CASSYSVANYGYTF.

This clonotype was picked up a small number of times. Written as DNA, the CDR3 is TGTGCCAGTAGTATCCTTTGGGCGCCCAGGGATGAAAAACTGTTTTTT. Its protein is CASSILWAPRDEKLFF. The chain joins TRBV19 to TRBJ1-4; perhaps TRBD1 as D (5 bases). The ends were cut back, 3 bases at V and 6 bases at J, with 17 bases in the middle. This CDR3 contains 16 residues. Germline V gene lookup returns CDR1 LNHDA and CDR2 SQIVND (reference sequence).

This chain links TRBV29-1 with TRBJ1-2; possibly TRBD1 for D (5 bases). Trimming removed 4 bases from V and 5 bases from J, with 14 bases in between. Per germline, CDR1 SQVTM and CDR2 ANQGSEA. There are 13 residues in the CDR3. The CDR3 DNA is TGCAGCGTTGGGGTAGGGACGAGGTATGGCTACACCTTC. This translates into CSVGVGTRYGYTF.

The V and J genes are TRBV7-9 and TRBJ2-2; 7 nucleotides align to TRBD1. The V and J ends lost 5 bases and 2 bases, in that order; junction bases with no gene match: 11. Germline CDR1 and CDR2: SEHNR and FQNEAQ (reference sequence). The CDR3 consists of 17 residues. The CDR3 loop is CASSHPSTGVNTGELFF. DNA of the CDR3: TGTGCCAGCAGCCACCCCTCAACAGGGGTAAACACCGGGGAGCTGTTTTTT. Variable domain in full (rest from reference TRBV7-9 and TRBJ2-2): DTGVSQNPRHKITKRGQNVTFRCDPISEHNRLYWYRQTLGQGPEFLTYFQNEAQLEKSRLLSDRFSAERPKGSFSTLEIQRTEQGDSAMYLCASSHPSTGVNTGELFFGEGSRLTVL.

V and J are TRBV7-6 and TRBJ2-7, with TRBD2 matching over 9 bases. There are 24 residues in the CDR3. V dropped 3 bases and J dropped 0; count of bases not matched to a gene: 30. Germline CDR1 reads SGHVS; CDR2 reads FNYEAQ. The CDR3 region has the DNA TGTGCCAGCAGCTTTAGCCGTTCCGGGACTAGCAGTGAAGAGGTAGCTGCAACCTCCTACGAGCAGTACTTC. It codes for CASSFSRSGTSSEEVAATSYEQYF.

This clonotype came up once. Sequence at one end of the junction differs from germline and may be a read error. The chain joins TRBV27 to TRBJ1-5; TRBD1 is a possible D gene (6 bases). From germline, CDR1 is MNHEY and CDR2 SMNVEV (reference sequence). This CDR3 has 18 residues. CDR3 nucleotides: TGTGCCAGCAGTCTATCAAGGTTGGGGGGGGCCGGCAATCAGCCCCAGCATTTT. Its translation: CASSLSRLGGAGNQPQHF.

The chain links TRBV5-4 to TRBJ1-2, with 8 positions matching TRBD1. The trim removed 3 bases at V and 2 bases at J, leaving 3 bases unmatched. This CDR3 is 14 amino acids long. Germline V gene data show CDR1 as SGHNT and CDR2 as YYREEE (reference sequence). This CDR3 is CASSWGTGNYGYTF. In DNA, the CDR3 is TGTGCCAGCAGCTGGGGGACAGGAAACTATGGCTACACCTTC.

This clonotype has a single count. The genes are TRBV7-6 and TRBJ1-6, with 8 bases that match TRBD1. Trimming cost V 4 bases and J 8 bases; bases outside gene matches: 13. Germline V gene sequence: CDR1 SGHVS, CDR2 FNYEAQ. The CDR3 is 17 amino acids. CDR3 nucleotide sequence: TGTGCCAGCAGCTCGCACGACCTACAGGGGGGTGATTCACCCCTCCACTTT. Translated: CASSSHDLQGGDSPLHF.

The V and J genes are TRBV2 and TRBJ1-2, with D possibly matching TRBD1 (6 bases). The V and J ends lost 6 bases and 0 bases respectively, with 11 bases between them. This CDR3 has 14 residues. The germline CDR1 and CDR2 sequences are SNHLY and FYNNEI. The CDR3 spells CASRGHIPNYGYTF. CDR3 sequence (DNA): TGTGCCAGCAGGGGACATATCCCTAACTATGGCTACACCTTC.

This clonotype has a count of ten or more. The chain combines TRBV7-2 with TRBJ1-3, with a weak D call TRBD1 (6 bases). Germline lookup yields CDR1 SGHTA and CDR2 FQGNSA. The CDR3 length is 14 residues. V lost 8 bases to trimming and J lost 0 bases, with 11 bases between them. The CDR3 coding sequence is TGTGCCAGCCGACAGGCGAGCTCTGGAAACACCATATATTTT. Protein sequence: CASRQASSGNTIYF.

This clonotype was detected only a few times. The chain employs TRBV24-1 and TRBJ2-2; 10 bases are a match to TRBD2. The V gene's germline CDR1 is KGHDR and CDR2 SFDVKD. After removal of 9 bases from V and 4 bases from J, the junction contained 1 base not matched to a gene. The CDR3 totals 13 residues. The CDR3 loop is CATGTSVTGELFF. In DNA, the CDR3 is TGTGCCACCGGGACTAGCGTCACCGGGGAGCTGTTTTTT.

This clonotype came up many times. CDR3 nucleotide sequence: TGTGCCAGTACCAAATGGACAGGGGAACGGACTCAGCCCCAGCATTTT. Translating it yields CASTKWTGERTQPQHF. The chain couples TRBV19 to TRBJ1-5; 9 bases are shared with TRBD1. Per the germline V gene, CDR1 is LNHDA and CDR2 is SQIVND (reference sequence). This CDR3 spans 16 amino acids. J gave up 6 bases and V 7 bases, and 13 bases lay outside the gene matches. Variable domain in full (rest from reference TRBV19 and TRBJ1-5): DGGITQSPKYLFRKEGQNVTLSCEQNLNHDAMYWYRQDPGQGLRLIYYSQIVNDFQKGDIAEGYSVSREKKESFPLTVTSAQKNPTAFYLCASTKWTGERTQPQHFGDGTRLSIL.

The V gene is TRBV28, the J gene TRBJ1-2; TRBD1 matches at 10 bases. CDR1 and CDR2 (germline): MDHEN, SYDVKM. V lost 6 bases and J lost 6; bases outside the gene matches: 4. This CDR3 has 13 amino acids. Here the CDR3 reads CASRWDRGDGYTF. The CDR3 DNA reads as TGTGCCAGCAGATGGGACAGGGGCGATGGCTACACCTTC.

This clonotype has just a few counts. CDR3 amino acids: CASSSGQGLNQPQHF. CDR3 DNA sequence: TGTGCCAGCAGCTCCGGACAGGGCCTCAATCAGCCCCAGCATTTT. The chain couples TRBV6-5 to TRBJ1-5; 8 bases are shared with TRBD1. This CDR3 has 15 residues. With V trimmed by 6 bases and J by 3 bases, 7 bases remained unmatched. Per the germline V gene, CDR1 is MNHEY and CDR2 is SVGAGI.

The V gene is TRBV12-3 or TRBV12-4, the J gene TRBJ1-5, with D unclear. The germline V and J ends were trimmed by 6 bases and 7 bases, with 16 bases remaining between them. The CDR3 is made up of 14 amino acids. The CDR3 protein is CASSPVGGEQPQHF. The CDR3 DNA reads TGTGCCAGCAGCCCCGTAGGTGGGGAACAGCCCCAGCATTTT.

This clonotype was seen ten or more times. The rearrangement joins TRBV7-9 to TRBJ1-6; TRBD1 matches at 7 bases. Looked up from germline, CDR1 is SEHNR and CDR2 is FQNEAQ (reference sequence). The CDR3 sequence is 14 residues long. V lost 5 bases and J lost 8; bases outside the gene matches: 6. CDR3 nucleotides: TGTGCCAGCAGCCGAGGGGACAGTGATTCACCCCTCCACTTT. Its protein product is CASSRGDSDSPLHF.

V is TRBV10-3 and J is TRBJ1-6; 11 bases agree with TRBD1. The CDR3 sequence is 15 residues long. Trimming cost V 10 bases and J 10 bases; bases outside gene matches: 12. Germline lookup yields CDR1 ENHRY and CDR2 SYGVKD. The CDR3 sequence: CASMKGQGVGSPLHF. The CDR3 DNA reads as TGTGCCAGCATGAAGGGACAGGGGGTTGGATCACCCCTCCACTTT.

On this clonotype itself: Its ends do not fully match the called genes, so a read error is possible. The rearrangement uses TRBV2 and TRBJ2-1, with D perhaps given as TRBD1 or TRBD2 (5 bases each). Germline lookup yields CDR1 SNHLY and CDR2 FYNNEI. The CDR3 is made up of 16 amino acids. The CDR3 is CATSDLRGATYNEQFF. CDR3 coding DNA: TGTGCCACCAGTGATTTGCGAGGGGCTACCTACAATGAGCAGTTCTTC.

This clonotype was counted ten times or more. As DNA, the CDR3 is TGTGCCAGCAGCTTAGCCAACGCAATCTACGAGCAGTACTTC. Translation gives CASSLANAIYEQYF. This chain connects TRBV7-2 to TRBJ2-7; unclear D gene. Germline loops: CDR1 SGHTA, CDR2 FQGNSA. The CDR3 runs to 14 residues. V was cut by 0 bases and J by 3 bases, with 9 bases left in between.